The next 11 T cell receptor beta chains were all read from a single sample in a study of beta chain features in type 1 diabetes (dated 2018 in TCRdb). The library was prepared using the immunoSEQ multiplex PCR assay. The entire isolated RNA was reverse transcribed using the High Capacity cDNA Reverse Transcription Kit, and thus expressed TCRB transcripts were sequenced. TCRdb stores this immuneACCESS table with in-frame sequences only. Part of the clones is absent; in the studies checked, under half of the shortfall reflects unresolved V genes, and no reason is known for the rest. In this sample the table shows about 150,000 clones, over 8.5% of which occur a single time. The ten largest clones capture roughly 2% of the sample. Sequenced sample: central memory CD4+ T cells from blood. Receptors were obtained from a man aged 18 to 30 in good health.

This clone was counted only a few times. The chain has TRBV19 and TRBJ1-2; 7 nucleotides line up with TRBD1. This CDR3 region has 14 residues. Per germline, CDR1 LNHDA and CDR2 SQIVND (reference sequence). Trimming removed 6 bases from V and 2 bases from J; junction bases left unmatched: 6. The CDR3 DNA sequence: TGTGCCAGTAGATCGCCGGGACAGAACTATGGCTACACCTTC. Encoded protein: CASRSPGQNYGYTF.

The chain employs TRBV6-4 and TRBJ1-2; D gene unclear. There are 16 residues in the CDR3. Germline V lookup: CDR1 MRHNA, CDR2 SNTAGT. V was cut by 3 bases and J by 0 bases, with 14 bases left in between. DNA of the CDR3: TGTGCCAGCAGTGAGCACTCCGGGTCAGCTAACTATGGCTACACCTTC. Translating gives CASSEHSGSANYGYTF.

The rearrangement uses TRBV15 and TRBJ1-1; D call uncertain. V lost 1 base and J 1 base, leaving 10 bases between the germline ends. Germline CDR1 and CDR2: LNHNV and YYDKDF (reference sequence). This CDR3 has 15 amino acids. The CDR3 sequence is CATSRGGNSNTEAFF. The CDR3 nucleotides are TGTGCCACCAGCAGAGGAGGAAACTCGAACACTGAAGCTTTCTTT.

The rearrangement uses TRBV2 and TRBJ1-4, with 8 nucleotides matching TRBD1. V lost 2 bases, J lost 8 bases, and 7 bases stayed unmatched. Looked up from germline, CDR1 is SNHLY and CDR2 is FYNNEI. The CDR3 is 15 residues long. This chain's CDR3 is CASSEHGQGNEKLFF. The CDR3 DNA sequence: TGTGCCAGCAGTGAACACGGACAGGGAAACGAAAAACTGTTTTTT.

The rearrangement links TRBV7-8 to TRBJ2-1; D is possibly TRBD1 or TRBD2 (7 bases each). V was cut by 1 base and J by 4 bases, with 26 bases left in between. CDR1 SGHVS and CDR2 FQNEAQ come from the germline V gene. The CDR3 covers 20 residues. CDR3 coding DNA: TGTGCCAGCAGCTTAGTCGGCAGGGGGTCGCGAGCGGGGCCGTACAATGAGCAGTTCTTC. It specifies CASSLVGRGSRAGPYNEQFF.

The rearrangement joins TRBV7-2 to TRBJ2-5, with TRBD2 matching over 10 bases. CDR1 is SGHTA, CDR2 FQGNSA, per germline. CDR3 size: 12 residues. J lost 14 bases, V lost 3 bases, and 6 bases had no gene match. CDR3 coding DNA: TGTGCCAGCAGCTTGCCGCCTAGCGGGGGTTACTTC. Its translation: CASSLPPSGGYF.

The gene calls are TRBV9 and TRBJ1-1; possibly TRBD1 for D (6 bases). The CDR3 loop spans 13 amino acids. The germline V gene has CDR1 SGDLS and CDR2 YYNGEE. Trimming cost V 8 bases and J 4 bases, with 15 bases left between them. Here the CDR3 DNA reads TGTGCCAGTACTACAGGGAGGGGCACTGAAGCTTTCTTT. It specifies CASTTGRGTEAFF. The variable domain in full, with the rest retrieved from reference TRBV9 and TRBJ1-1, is DSGVTQTPKHLITATGQRVTLRCSPRSGDLSVYWYQQSLDQGLQFLIQYYNGEERAKGNILERFSAQQFPDLHSELNLSSLELGDSALYFCASTTGRGTEAFFGQGTRLTVV.

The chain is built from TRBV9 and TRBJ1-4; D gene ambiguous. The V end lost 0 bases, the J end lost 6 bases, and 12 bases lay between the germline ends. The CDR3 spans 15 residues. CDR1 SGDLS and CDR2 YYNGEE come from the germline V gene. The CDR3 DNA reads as TGTGCCAGCAGCGTAGATCACCGCGTGGATGAAAAACTGTTTTTT. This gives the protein CASSVDHRVDEKLFF. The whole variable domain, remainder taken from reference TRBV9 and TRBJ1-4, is DSGVTQTPKHLITATGQRVTLRCSPRSGDLSVYWYQQSLDQGLQFLIQYYNGEERAKGNILERFSAQQFPDLHSELNLSSLELGDSALYFCASSVDHRVDEKLFFGSGTQLSVL.

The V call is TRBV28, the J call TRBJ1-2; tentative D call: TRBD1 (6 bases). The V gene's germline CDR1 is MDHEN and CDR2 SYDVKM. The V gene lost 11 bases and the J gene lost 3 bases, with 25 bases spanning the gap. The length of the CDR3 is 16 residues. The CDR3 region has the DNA TGTGCCGTCAACACCGGCAGGGGCAGGGTGGACTATGGCTACACCTTC. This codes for CAVNTGRGRVDYGYTF.

CDR3 DNA: TGTGCCAGCAGGGGACTCCTAGGACTAGCGGGGGGCGATCACCAAGAGACCCAGTACTTC. Translation gives CASRGLLGLAGGDHQETQYF. V and J are TRBV2 and TRBJ2-5; 14 positions match TRBD2. The CDR3 loop spans 20 amino acids. CDR1 is SNHLY and CDR2 is FYNNEI in the germline V gene. The ends lost 6 bases at V and 0 bases at J; junction bases unmatched: 15.

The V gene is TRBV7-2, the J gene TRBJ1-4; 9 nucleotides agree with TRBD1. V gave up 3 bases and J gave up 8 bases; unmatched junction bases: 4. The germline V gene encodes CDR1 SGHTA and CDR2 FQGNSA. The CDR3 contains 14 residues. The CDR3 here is CASSFGTGWEKLFF. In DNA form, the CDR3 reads TGTGCCAGCAGCTTCGGGACAGGGTGGGAAAAACTGTTTTTT.